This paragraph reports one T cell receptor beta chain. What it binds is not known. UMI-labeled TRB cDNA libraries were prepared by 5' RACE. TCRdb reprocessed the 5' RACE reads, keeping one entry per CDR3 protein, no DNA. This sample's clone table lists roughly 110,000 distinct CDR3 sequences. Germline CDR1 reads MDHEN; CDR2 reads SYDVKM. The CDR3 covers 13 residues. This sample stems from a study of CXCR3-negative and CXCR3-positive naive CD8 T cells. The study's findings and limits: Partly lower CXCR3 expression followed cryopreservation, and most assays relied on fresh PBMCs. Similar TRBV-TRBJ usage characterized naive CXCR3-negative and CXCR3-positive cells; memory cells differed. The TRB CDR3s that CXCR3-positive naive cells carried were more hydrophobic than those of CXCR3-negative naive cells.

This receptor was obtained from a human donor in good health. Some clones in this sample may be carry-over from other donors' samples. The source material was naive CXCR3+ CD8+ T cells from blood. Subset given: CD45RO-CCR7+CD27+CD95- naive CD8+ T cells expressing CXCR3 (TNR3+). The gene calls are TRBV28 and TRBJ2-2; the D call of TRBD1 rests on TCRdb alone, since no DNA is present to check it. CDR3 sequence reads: CALRGLGTGELFF.